These 6 T cell receptor beta chains share one sample of origin, sequenced in a study of Ad26.COV2.S vaccination and SARS-CoV-2 variants. The method was immunoSEQ multiplex PCR; TCRdb's version includes in-frame clones alone and lacks a portion of them. Altogether about 320,000 clones are present, approximately 86% being singletons, with the ten largest covering more than 1.5%. Indicated treatment: approximately 18 received Ad26.COV2.S at low or high dose, single or two shots; roughly five received placebo; per-sample allocation not given. At day 63 after the first vaccine or placebo injection, samples were drawn. The sequenced sample was peripheral blood, obtained in a trial of Ad26.COV2.S vaccine versus placebo. These receptors came from a person between 18 and 65 years old who received the Ad26.COV2.S COVID-19 vaccine or a placebo.

This chain links TRBV7-6 with TRBJ1-6; 9 bases fit TRBD1. The germline V gene has CDR1 SGHVS and CDR2 FNYEAQ. V gave up 4 bases and J gave up 6 bases; unmatched junction bases: 10. The CDR3 runs to 17 residues. The CDR3 is CASSSGGRGQGNSPLHF. In DNA form, the CDR3 reads TGTGCCAGCAGCTCAGGGGGGAGGGGACAGGGTAATTCACCCCTCCACTTT. The whole variable domain, filled in from reference TRBV7-6 and TRBJ1-6, reads GAGVSQSPRYKVTKRGQDVALRCDPISGHVSLYWYRQALGQGPEFLTYFNYEAQQDKSGLPNDRFSAERPEGSISTLTIQRTEQRDSAMYRCASSSGGRGQGNSPLHFGNGTRLTVT.

The rearrangement uses TRBV5-1 and TRBJ2-2; unclear D gene. The CDR3 extends over 16 amino acids. V lost 0 bases and J lost 6, with 15 bases in between. CDR1 and CDR2 (germline): SGHRS, YFSETQ. In nucleotides, the CDR3 is TGCGCCAGCAGCTTGGCCGCTGTAAGAAGAGCCGGGGAGCTGTTTTTT. Its translation is CASSLAAVRRAGELFF.

V gene TRBV7-2 combines with J gene TRBJ1-5; D is ambiguous. The V end lost 1 base, the J end lost 6 bases, and 13 bases lay between the germline ends. The CDR3 spans 15 residues. The V gene's germline CDR1 is SGHTA and CDR2 FQGNSA. The CDR3 sequence is CASSLDWARGQPQHF. CDR3 nucleotides: TGTGCCAGCAGCTTAGATTGGGCCCGGGGTCAGCCCCAGCATTTT.

The V gene is TRBV10-3, the J gene TRBJ1-1, with a tentative D call TRBD1 (6 bases). Germline CDR1 ENHRY, CDR2 SYGVKD. V gave up 0 bases and J gave up 1 base, with 24 bases separating them. The CDR3 extends over 20 amino acids. CDR3 DNA sequence: TGTGCCATCAGTGAGTCGACTCGGGGCAGGTTGGGGGGCACGAACACTGAAGCTTTCTTT. Translated: CAISESTRGRLGGTNTEAFF.

The gene calls are TRBV15 and TRBJ1-1; D is unclear. Trimming took 0 bases from V and 3 from J, leaving 14 bases between them. From germline, CDR1 is LNHNV and CDR2 YYDKDF (reference sequence). The CDR3 is made up of 16 amino acids. The CDR3 sequence: CATSRDPPGGDTEAFF. CDR3 nucleotide sequence: TGTGCCACCAGCAGAGATCCCCCGGGCGGTGACACTGAAGCTTTCTTT.

The chain joins TRBV7-9 to TRBJ2-7; D possibly corresponds to TRBD1 (6 bases). This CDR3 has 17 amino acids. The germline V gene has CDR1 SEHNR and CDR2 FQNEAQ (reference sequence). V dropped 5 bases and J dropped 2 bases, with 22 bases sitting between them. The CDR3 DNA sequence: TGTGCCAGCAGCCCACGACGGCCGGGGACACTTACCTACGAGCAGTACTTC. This gives the protein CASSPRRPGTLTYEQYF.